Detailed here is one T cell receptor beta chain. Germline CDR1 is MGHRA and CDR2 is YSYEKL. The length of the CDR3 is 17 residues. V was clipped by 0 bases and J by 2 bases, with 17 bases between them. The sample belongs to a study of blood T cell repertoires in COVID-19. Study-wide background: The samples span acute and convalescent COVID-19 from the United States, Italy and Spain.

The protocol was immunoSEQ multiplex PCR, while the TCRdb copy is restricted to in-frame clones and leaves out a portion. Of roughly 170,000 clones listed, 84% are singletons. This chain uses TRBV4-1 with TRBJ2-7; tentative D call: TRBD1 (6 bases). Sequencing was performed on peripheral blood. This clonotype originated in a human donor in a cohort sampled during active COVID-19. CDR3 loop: CASSQDRIVRDTYEQYF. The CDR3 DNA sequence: TGCGCCAGCAGCCAAGATCGCATAGTACGGGACACCTACGAGCAGTACTTC.